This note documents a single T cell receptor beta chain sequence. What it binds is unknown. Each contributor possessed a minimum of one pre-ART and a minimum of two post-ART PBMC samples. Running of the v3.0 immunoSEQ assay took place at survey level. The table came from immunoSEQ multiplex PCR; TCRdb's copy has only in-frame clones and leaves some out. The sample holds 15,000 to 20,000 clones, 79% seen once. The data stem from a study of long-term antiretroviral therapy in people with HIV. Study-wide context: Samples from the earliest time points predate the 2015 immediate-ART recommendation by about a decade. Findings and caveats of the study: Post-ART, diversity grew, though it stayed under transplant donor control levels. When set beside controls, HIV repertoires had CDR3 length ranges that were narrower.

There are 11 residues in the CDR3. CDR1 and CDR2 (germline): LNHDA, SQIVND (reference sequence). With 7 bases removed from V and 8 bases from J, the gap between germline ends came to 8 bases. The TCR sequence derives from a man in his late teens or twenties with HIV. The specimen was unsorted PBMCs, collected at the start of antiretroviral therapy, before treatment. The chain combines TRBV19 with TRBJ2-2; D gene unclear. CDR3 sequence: CASNQVGELFF. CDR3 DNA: TGTGCCAGTAACCAAGTAGGGGAGCTGTTTTTT.